This TCR beta chain was observed in a study of cytomegalovirus exposure and HLA in healthy donors. Some clones are missing from TCRdb's copy, which holds only in-frame ones; the method was immunoSEQ multiplex PCR. This sample has almost 200,000 clones; about 81% occur once, and the top ten carry roughly 1.2%. Germline CDR1 reads SEHNR; CDR2 reads FQNEAQ (reference sequence). The CDR3 consists of 15 residues. The J segment lost 2 bases and the V segment lost 4 bases, leaving 8 bases of the junction unmatched. The sequence derives from a woman aged 30 to 39 in good health and CMV-seronegative. Input material: PBMCs. The chain recombines TRBV7-9 with TRBJ2-7; 7 nucleotides agree with TRBD2. CDR3 DNA: TGTGCCAGCAGCTCGAGCGGGGTGGCGGCCTACGAGCAGTACTTC. Protein product: CASSSSGVAAYEQYF.